Below, 28 T cell receptor beta chains from the same sample are listed, as sequenced in a study of T cell changes during pregnancy in multiple sclerosis. Using immunoSEQ multiplex PCR, the repertoire was profiled, and TCRdb retains in-frame clones only, with some absent. The repertoire consists of 60,000 to 65,000 clones, with about 92% occurring once and the leading ten covering around 2.5%. The material was peripheral blood, obtained in the first trimester of pregnancy. These receptors originate from a female donor with multiple sclerosis, enrolled in a pregnancy study.

CDR3 sequence: CASSSGAGGRLVTDTQYF. CDR3 bases: TGTGCCAGCAGCTCCGGGGCGGGAGGCCGTCTTGTCACAGATACGCAGTATTTT. V gene TRBV7-3 combines with J gene TRBJ2-3, with 8 bases lining up with TRBD2. The CDR3 is 18 residues long. From germline, CDR1 is SGHTA and CDR2 FQGTGA. J was trimmed by 2 bases and V by 4 bases; bases with no gene match: 14.

The chain couples TRBV6-1 to TRBJ2-7, with 8 nucleotides matching TRBD2. Germline CDR1 and CDR2: MNHNS and SASEGT. This CDR3 region has 14 residues. V shed 3 bases, J shed 3 bases, and the junction held 4 bases outside the gene matches. CDR3 bases: TGTGCCAGCAGTGAGGCGGGAGGACTCTACGAGCAGTACTTC. Translating it yields CASSEAGGLYEQYF.

The V gene is TRBV7-2, the J gene TRBJ1-5; TRBD1 is a possible D gene (5 bases). Germline CDR1 reads SGHTA; CDR2 reads FQGNSA. With 3 bases removed from V and 7 bases from J, the gap between germline ends came to 13 bases. This CDR3 contains 14 residues. The CDR3 nucleotides read TGTGCCAGCAGCTTGGGGGGGGGTCCCCAGCCCCAGCATTTT. Protein: CASSLGGGPQPQHF.

Only a few counts were recorded for this clone. The CDR3 bases are TGTGCCAGCAGGTTCCAGGGAAATGGCTACACCTTC. Translation gives CASRFQGNGYTF. The chain combines TRBV11-3 with TRBJ1-2; perhaps TRBD1 as D (5 bases). Germline V gene data show CDR1 as SGHNT and CDR2 as YENEEA. Trimming removed 6 bases at V and 6 bases at J, with 11 bases between. The CDR3 contains 12 residues. The full variable domain, its missing parts supplied by reference TRBV11-3 and TRBJ1-2, is EAGVVQSPRYKIIEKKQPVAFWCNPISGHNTLYWYLQNLGQGPELLIRYENEEAVDDSQLPKDRFSAERLKGVDSTLKIQPAELGDSAVYLCASRFQGNGYTFGSGTRLTVV.

CDR3 region: CASSLTSGLYNEQFF. As DNA, the CDR3 is TGTGCCAGCAGCTTAACGTCGGGGTTATACAATGAGCAGTTCTTC. V is TRBV7-3 and J is TRBJ2-1, with D tentatively TRBD2 (5 bases). The germline V gene encodes CDR1 SGHTA and CDR2 FQGTGA. V gave up 0 bases and J gave up 4 bases, with 10 bases separating them. This CDR3 has 15 residues.

The chain combines TRBV28 with TRBJ2-1; 8 nucleotides agree with TRBD2. The V gene end was trimmed by 6 bases and the J gene end by 5 bases; junction bases not matched to a gene: 9. CDR3 length: 15 amino acids. CDR1 and CDR2 (germline): MDHEN, SYDVKM. DNA of the CDR3: TGTGCCAGCAGCAATAGAAGGGGACTAGACAATGAGCAGTTCTTC. This sequence encodes CASSNRRGLDNEQFF.

The V call is TRBV5-1, the J call TRBJ2-3; a possible D gene is TRBD1 (6 bases). Germline lookup yields CDR1 SGHRS and CDR2 YFSETQ. Trimming cost V 4 bases and J 1 base, with 7 bases left between them. CDR3 length: 13 residues. In nucleotides, the CDR3 is TGCGCCAGCAGCAAGGGGGGCACAGATACGCAGTATTTT. As protein: CASSKGGTDTQYF.

The chain employs TRBV6-5 and TRBJ2-5; TRBD1 agrees at 12 bases. The CDR3 has 14 residues. The V and J ends lost 6 bases and 13 bases, in that order; junction bases with no gene match: 12. Germline V CDR1 and CDR2: MNHEY, SVGAGI. The CDR3 loop reads CASRKPGQGAFLYF. In DNA, the CDR3 is TGTGCCAGCAGGAAACCGGGACAGGGGGCATTCCTGTACTTC.

The chain couples TRBV9 to TRBJ2-3, with D perhaps TRBD2 (5 bases). The V end was cut by 0 bases, the J end by 0 bases, with 8 bases between. There are 15 residues in the CDR3. Germline assignment: CDR1 SGDLS and CDR2 YYNGEE. The CDR3 DNA is TGTGCCAGCAGCGTAGGAGGGAGTAGCACAGATACGCAGTATTTT. It codes for CASSVGGSSTDTQYF.

The gene calls are TRBV5-1 and TRBJ2-5; 7 bases line up with TRBD2. Germline loops: CDR1 SGHRS, CDR2 YFSETQ. V lost 3 bases and J lost 4; bases outside the gene matches: 9. The CDR3 covers 15 residues. The CDR3 is CASSSEAGGRETQYF. The DNA for the CDR3 is TGCGCCAGCAGCTCGGAGGCTGGCGGGAGAGAGACCCAGTACTTC.

The genes are TRBV10-2 and TRBJ2-5, with D unresolved. The germline V gene encodes CDR1 WSHSY and CDR2 SAAADI. V lost 4 bases and J 1 base, leaving 4 bases between the germline ends. The CDR3 totals 12 residues. CDR3 protein: CASSAVQETQYF. The CDR3 nucleotides read TGCGCCAGCAGTGCCGTCCAAGAGACCCAGTACTTC.

The gene calls are TRBV4-3 and TRBJ2-6; 16 bases fit TRBD2. J lost 2 bases, V lost 4 bases, and 5 bases had no gene match. There are 19 residues in the CDR3. The germline gives CDR1 LGHNA, CDR2 YSLEER. The CDR3: CASSLTGTSGRAGANVLTF. CDR3 coding DNA: TGCGCCAGCAGCCTAACGGGGACTAGCGGGAGGGCTGGGGCCAACGTCCTGACTTTC.

The rearrangement uses TRBV4-3 and TRBJ2-1; D gene unclear. This CDR3 contains 15 residues. V lost 5 bases, J lost 0 bases, and 11 bases lay in between. Germline V gene lookup returns CDR1 LGHNA and CDR2 YSLEER. Here the CDR3 DNA reads TGCGCCAGCAGCTCGTCAGGAAGCTCCTACAATGAGCAGTTCTTC. Its protein is CASSSSGSSYNEQFF.

This rearrangement joins TRBV11-3 to TRBJ2-1, with 7 nucleotides matching TRBD2. The V gene end was trimmed by 1 base and the J gene end by 8 bases; junction bases not matched to a gene: 11. The CDR3 sequence is 16 residues long. Germline assignment: CDR1 SGHNT and CDR2 YENEEA. CDR3 DNA: TGTGCCAGCAGCTTAGGGACTAGGTTGTCGTTCGATGAGCAGTTCTTC. It encodes CASSLGTRLSFDEQFF. The entire variable domain, with the rest obtained from reference TRBV11-3 and TRBJ2-1, is as follows: EAGVVQSPRYKIIEKKQPVAFWCNPISGHNTLYWYLQNLGQGPELLIRYENEEAVDDSQLPKDRFSAERLKGVDSTLKIQPAELGDSAVYLCASSLGTRLSFDEQFFGPGTRLTVL.

This chain uses TRBV14 with TRBJ2-1, with TRBD2 as a possible D gene (5 bases). The CDR3 consists of 17 residues. Trimming removed 0 bases at V and 2 bases at J, with 14 bases between. Per the germline V gene, CDR1 is SGHDN and CDR2 is FVKESK. The CDR3 loop reads CASSQDTGYLTYNEQFF. CDR3 DNA: TGTGCCAGCAGCCAAGATACGGGGTATTTGACCTACAATGAGCAGTTCTTC.

The chain joins TRBV2 to TRBJ2-3; 10 positions agree with TRBD2. This CDR3 comprises 15 residues. Trimming at V came to 6 bases and at J to 9 bases, leaving 12 bases not matched to a gene. CDR1 and CDR2 (germline): SNHLY, FYNNEI. The CDR3 coding sequence is TGTGCCAGCAGCCCAATAGCGGGAGGTACGGGCACGCAGTATTTT. This codes for CASSPIAGGTGTQYF.

The chain joins TRBV27 to TRBJ2-5, with D unclear. The V and J ends lost 6 bases and 1 base respectively, with 24 bases between them. This CDR3 has 18 residues. Germline CDR1 reads MNHEY; CDR2 reads SMNVEV (reference sequence). CDR3 region: CASRSTLPHHGVQETQYF. The CDR3 nucleotides are TGTGCCAGCAGATCAACCCTCCCCCACCACGGAGTCCAAGAGACCCAGTACTTC.

V usage is TRBV6-5 and J usage is TRBJ1-1, with a possible D match to TRBD1 (5 bases). CDR1 MNHEY and CDR2 SVGAGI come from the germline V gene. The CDR3 is 15 amino acids. V shed 2 bases and J shed 1 base, with 11 bases lying between them. CDR3 in amino acids: CASSYLGVGNTEAFF. CDR3 in DNA: TGTGCCAGCAGTTACCTAGGGGTCGGGAACACTGAAGCTTTCTTT.

This clone was recorded a few times. The chain couples TRBV27 to TRBJ2-1; D is undetermined. This CDR3 contains 13 residues. Germline lookup yields CDR1 MNHEY and CDR2 SMNVEV (reference sequence). V lost 6 bases and J 9 bases, leaving 15 bases between the germline ends. The DNA of the CDR3 is TGTGCCAGCAGCTCCAACGCTAGGAGTGAGCAGTTCTTC. Translated: CASSSNARSEQFF.

The chain combines TRBV18 with TRBJ2-5; D is possibly TRBD1 (6 bases). The V gene's germline CDR1 is KGHSH and CDR2 LQKENI. CDR3 length: 14 amino acids. V lost 4 bases and J 4 bases, leaving 13 bases between the germline ends. The chain's CDR3 is CASSLAGARETQYF. CDR3 DNA sequence: TGTGCCAGCTCACTTGCAGGGGCGAGAGAGACCCAGTACTTC.

The chain links TRBV2 to TRBJ2-3, with a weak D call TRBD2 (5 bases). The CDR3 totals 14 residues. Deletions cut 3 bases from V and 10 bases from J, with 17 bases between. Germline lookup yields CDR1 SNHLY and CDR2 FYNNEI. This chain's CDR3 is CASSDWTASRSQYF. The CDR3 nucleotides are TGTGCCAGCAGTGATTGGACTGCCAGTAGATCGCAGTATTTT.

The chain is built from TRBV18 and TRBJ1-1; D call uncertain. The germline V gene encodes CDR1 KGHSH and CDR2 LQKENI. This CDR3 has 15 amino acids. The germline V and J ends were trimmed by 2 bases and 4 bases, with 14 bases remaining between them. DNA for the CDR3: TGTGCCAGCTCACCAAGTGGGCGGCGGGGCACTGAAGCTTTCTTT. It codes for CASSPSGRRGTEAFF.

The chain recombines TRBV5-5 with TRBJ1-1; the D is unclear. The germline CDR1 and CDR2 sequences are SGHKS and YYEKEE (reference sequence). The CDR3 contains 13 residues. Between the trimmed V and J ends, which lost 4 bases and 5 bases, there was a span of 12 bases. The DNA of the CDR3 is TGTGCCAGCAGCCAAATACTCGGGACTGAAGCTTTCTTT. Translation: CASSQILGTEAFF. Full variable domain (rest looked up from reference TRBV5-5 and TRBJ1-1): DAGVTQSPTHLIKTRGQQVTLRCSPISGHKSVSWYQQVLGQGPQFIFQYYEKEERGRGNFPDRFSARQFPNYSSELNVNALLLGDSALYLCASSQILGTEAFFGQGTRLTVV.

The chain recombines TRBV18 with TRBJ2-3; 9 nucleotides align to TRBD1. The germline gives CDR1 KGHSH, CDR2 LQKENI. The CDR3 consists of 16 residues. With 3 bases clipped from V and 3 bases from J, the junction kept 7 bases outside the gene matches. The CDR3: CASSPSGTGQTDTQYF. In DNA, the CDR3 is TGTGCCAGCTCACCTTCCGGGACAGGGCAGACAGATACGCAGTATTTT.

This clone was recorded a few times. The chain carries TRBV6-4 and TRBJ1-1; a possible D gene is TRBD1 (5 bases). Trimming removed 4 bases at V and 1 base at J, with 7 bases between. The CDR3 runs 13 residues. The V gene's germline CDR1 is MRHNA and CDR2 SNTAGT. The chain's CDR3 is CASSATGNTEAFF. The CDR3 DNA reads TGTGCCAGCAGTGCCACAGGGAACACTGAAGCTTTCTTT.

The genes are TRBV27 and TRBJ1-2, with 9 bases matching TRBD1. V dropped 6 bases and J dropped 3; count of bases not matched to a gene: 2. The CDR3 runs to 13 residues. The germline gives CDR1 MNHEY, CDR2 SMNVEV (reference sequence). The CDR3 is CASSGDRDYGYTF. CDR3 nucleotide sequence: TGTGCCAGCAGCGGGGACAGGGACTATGGCTACACCTTC.

The gene calls are TRBV29-1 and TRBJ1-1, with 7 bases identical to TRBD1. V lost 7 bases to trimming and J lost 1 base; unmatched junction nucleotides: 6. This CDR3 contains 13 residues. Germline loops: CDR1 SQVTM, CDR2 ANQGSEA. CDR3 amino acids: CSAAGGPNTEAFF. CDR3 coding DNA: TGCAGCGCCGCAGGGGGACCGAACACTGAAGCTTTCTTT.

In this sample, this clone turned up a few times. This chain uses TRBV19 with TRBJ2-1, with a possible D match to TRBD2 (5 bases). From germline, CDR1 is LNHDA and CDR2 SQIVND (reference sequence). V shed 0 bases and J shed 4 bases, with 22 bases lying between them. The CDR3 totals 19 residues. The CDR3, as DNA: TGTGCCAGTAGTATAGATCGGAGCGGCGACGGGCTGTTTTACAATGAGCAGTTCTTC. Amino acids: CASSIDRSGDGLFYNEQFF.